Listed here are 20 T cell receptor beta chains from one sample, sequenced in a study of blood T cell repertoires in COVID-19. Profiled with immunoSEQ multiplex PCR; TCRdb holds only in-frame clones, not every one. This sample has about 180,000 clones, with approximately 85% found just once. The sequencing sample was made of peripheral blood. The receptors derive from a woman of 80 years or more with acute or convalescent COVID-19.

The chain is built from TRBV5-1 and TRBJ2-5; 7 bases are shared with TRBD1. J gave up 4 bases and V 4 bases, and 7 bases lay outside the gene matches. There are 14 residues in the CDR3. In germline, CDR1 is SGHRS, CDR2 YFSETQ. CDR3 in amino acids: CASSARQGPETQYF. The CDR3 bases are TGCGCCAGCAGCGCCCGACAGGGTCCAGAGACCCAGTACTTC.

The V gene is TRBV5-4, the J gene TRBJ1-1; 7 positions match TRBD1. CDR3 length equals 14 residues. V shed 4 bases and J 2 bases; nucleotides not matched to a gene: 5. Per germline, CDR1 SGHNT and CDR2 YYREEE (reference sequence). The CDR3 sequence is CASSVDRINTEAFF. CDR3 DNA sequence: TGTGCCAGCAGCGTGGACAGGATAAACACTGAAGCTTTCTTT.

V gene TRBV27 combines with J gene TRBJ1-4; the D gene is possibly TRBD1 (5 bases). The CDR3 consists of 15 residues. V shed 5 bases and J shed 10 bases, with 20 bases lying between them. Per germline, CDR1 MNHEY and CDR2 SMNVEV (reference sequence). CDR3 in amino acids: CASSPTGGVQGKLFF. In DNA form, the CDR3 reads TGTGCCAGCAGTCCTACAGGAGGGGTTCAGGGAAAACTGTTTTTT.

This chain joins TRBV7-2 and TRBJ1-5; D call uncertain. V lost 8 bases and J 4 bases, leaving 9 bases between the germline ends. The germline CDR1 and CDR2 sequences are SGHTA and FQGNSA. This CDR3 comprises 12 residues. The CDR3 sequence is CASSGSNQPQHF. DNA of the CDR3: TGTGCCAGCTCCGGGTCGAATCAGCCCCAGCATTTT. Full variable domain (missing parts from reference TRBV7-2 and TRBJ1-5): GAGVSQSPSNKVTEKGKDVELRCDPISGHTALYWYRQSLGQGLEFLIYFQGNSAPDKSGLPSDRFSAERTGGSVSTLTIQRTQQEDSAVYLCASSGSNQPQHFGDGTRLSIL.

The chain is built from TRBV5-1 and TRBJ1-3; D ambiguous. The V and J ends lost 0 bases and 2 bases respectively, with 9 bases between them. This CDR3 region has 15 residues. Germline-derived CDR1 and CDR2 are SGHRS and YFSETQ. The CDR3 protein is CASSLGGGTGNTIYF. In nucleotides, the CDR3 is TGCGCCAGCAGCTTGGGCGGAGGGACTGGAAACACCATATATTTT.

The chain joins TRBV18 to TRBJ1-4, with D perhaps matching TRBD1 (6 bases). The germline V and J ends were trimmed by 3 bases and 6 bases, with 20 bases remaining between them. The CDR3 is 17 amino acids. CDR1 and CDR2 from the germline V gene are KGHSH and LQKENI. The CDR3 DNA sequence: TGTGCCAGCTCACCGGAATTACAGGGAAGGGGACATGAAAAACTGTTTTTT. It codes for CASSPELQGRGHEKLFF. Based on the CDR3 plus reference TRBV18 and TRBJ1-4, the full variable domain is NAGVMQNPRHLVRRRGQEARLRCSPMKGHSHVYWYRQLPEEGLKFMVYLQKENIIDESGMPKERFSAEFPKEGPSILRIQQVVRGDSAAYFCASSPELQGRGHEKLFFGSGTQLSVL.

The rearrangement links TRBV27 to TRBJ1-2, with D possibly matching TRBD1 (5 bases). The CDR3 contains 16 residues. The V end was cut by 0 bases, the J end by 0 bases, with 11 bases between. From germline, CDR1 is MNHEY and CDR2 SMNVEV (reference sequence). CDR3 coding DNA: TGTGCCAGCAGTTTATCGTGGGGGGTCCCTAACTATGGCTACACCTTC. It encodes CASSLSWGVPNYGYTF.

The V and J genes are TRBV12-3 or TRBV12-4 and TRBJ1-2, with no clear D. CDR3 length: 13 amino acids. V lost 3 bases and J lost 4, with 9 bases in between. In nucleotides, the CDR3 is TGTGCCAGCAGTTTTCGGGGTTTCTATGGCTACACCTTC. This translates into CASSFRGFYGYTF.

The chain recombines TRBV6-2 or TRBV6-3 with TRBJ2-1; TRBD2 agrees at 11 bases. J was trimmed by 9 bases and V by 6 bases; bases with no gene match: 10. CDR3 length equals 15 residues. Germline V gene data show CDR1 as MNHEY and CDR2 as SVGEGT. The CDR3 loop reads CASSRGLAGAGEQFF. The CDR3, as DNA: TGTGCCAGCAGCCGCGGACTAGCGGGCGCGGGTGAGCAGTTCTTC.

V usage is TRBV7-2 and J usage is TRBJ2-1; 10 bases map to TRBD2. CDR3 length: 15 residues. Trimming removed 4 bases from V and 3 bases from J; junction bases left unmatched: 3. Germline assignment: CDR1 SGHTA and CDR2 FQGNSA. DNA of the CDR3: TGTGCCAGCAGCTCAAAGCGGGGGGGCTACAATGAGCAGTTCTTC. Its translation is CASSSKRGGYNEQFF.

DNA of the CDR3: TGTGCCAGCTCACCACCGGGGACTCCTTACAATGAGCAGTTCTTC. This codes for CASSPPGTPYNEQFF. The genes are TRBV18 and TRBJ2-1; D is possibly TRBD2 (6 bases). Looked up from germline, CDR1 is KGHSH and CDR2 is LQKENI. There are 15 residues in the CDR3. Trimming stripped 0 bases from V and 4 bases from J, with 10 bases between.

This chain joins TRBV7-2 and TRBJ1-3, with D maybe TRBD1 (5 bases). CDR1 and CDR2 (germline): SGHTA, FQGNSA. The V end lost 1 base, the J end lost 0 bases, and 7 bases lay between the germline ends. CDR3 length equals 15 residues. CDR3 sequence (DNA): TGTGCCAGCAGCTTAGTACAGGACTCTGGAAACACCATATATTTT. Protein sequence: CASSLVQDSGNTIYF.

The chain is built from TRBV3-1 (or the pseudogene TRBV3-2) and TRBJ1-2; TRBD1 aligns across 7 bases. The CDR3 is 12 amino acids. Germline V CDR1 and CDR2: LGHDT, YNNKEL (reference sequence). V gave up 4 bases and J gave up 7 bases; unmatched junction bases: 3. The CDR3: CASSPDRVGYTF. The CDR3 nucleotides read TGTGCCAGCAGCCCAGACAGGGTTGGCTACACCTTC.

Only a few counts were recorded for this clone. This chain joins TRBV4-2 and TRBJ2-7; the D is unclear. The germline CDR1 and CDR2 sequences are LGHNA and YNFKEQ. The CDR3 has 13 residues. Deletions cut 1 base from V and 2 bases from J, with 6 bases between. Written as DNA, the CDR3 is TGTGCCAGCAGCCAAGGACTCCCCTACGAGCAGTACTTC. It encodes CASSQGLPYEQYF.

This clone was observed a single time. The rearrangement joins TRBV6-1 to TRBJ2-3; D may be TRBD1 (6 bases). The CDR3 spans 15 residues. The V end lost 2 bases, the J end lost 4 bases, and 13 bases lay between the germline ends. CDR1 MNHNS and CDR2 SASEGT come from the germline V gene. Here the CDR3 reads CASSEIRGFADTQYF. Written as DNA, the CDR3 is TGTGCCAGCAGTGAAATTAGGGGGTTCGCAGATACGCAGTATTTT.

J is TRBJ2-5 and V is TRBV5-4, with unresolved D. The V end lost 5 bases, the J end lost 6 bases, and 14 bases lay between the germline ends. Germline V gene lookup returns CDR1 SGHNT and CDR2 YYREEE (reference sequence). This CDR3 has 13 amino acids. The CDR3 region is CASSFTEAQTQYF. As DNA, the CDR3 is TGTGCCAGCAGTTTTACTGAAGCACAGACCCAGTACTTC.

The chain combines TRBV6-1 with TRBJ1-3; D remains ambiguous. In germline, CDR1 is MNHNS, CDR2 SASEGT. The CDR3 is 12 amino acids. V was shortened by 2 bases and J by 4 bases, with 3 bases between the two germline ends. The CDR3 reads CASSERGNTIYF. In nucleotides, the CDR3 is TGTGCCAGCAGTGAACGGGGAAACACCATATATTTT.

J is TRBJ1-1 and V is TRBV7-9; no definite D call. The germline V and J ends were trimmed by 5 bases and 1 base, with 8 bases remaining between them. The CDR3 spans 13 residues. Germline V gene lookup returns CDR1 SEHNR and CDR2 FQNEAQ (reference sequence). This CDR3 reads CASSPFPNTEAFF. As DNA, the CDR3 is TGTGCCAGCAGCCCTTTCCCGAACACTGAAGCTTTCTTT. Combining the CDR3 with reference TRBV7-9 and TRBJ1-1 gives the whole variable domain DTGVSQNPRHKITKRGQNVTFRCDPISEHNRLYWYRQTLGQGPEFLTYFQNEAQLEKSRLLSDRFSAERPKGSFSTLEIQRTEQGDSAMYLCASSPFPNTEAFFGQGTRLTVV.

In this sample, this clone turned up once. This rearrangement joins TRBV9 to TRBJ2-3, with 8 bases aligning to TRBD2. Germline CDR1 and CDR2: SGDLS and YYNGEE. V dropped 5 bases and J dropped 5; count of bases not matched to a gene: 7. The CDR3 consists of 14 residues. This CDR3 is CASSREGGIDTQYF. The CDR3, as DNA: TGTGCCAGCAGTCGGGAGGGGGGCATAGATACGCAGTATTTT.

CDR3 in DNA: TGTGCCACCAGCGCACCTCGGACAGGGGGCCTTAGGAACACTGAAGCTTTCTTT. Its translation: CATSAPRTGGLRNTEAFF. The chain recombines TRBV15 with TRBJ1-1; 11 bases match TRBD1. CDR3 length: 18 amino acids. CDR1 is LNHNV and CDR2 is YYDKDF in the germline V gene (reference sequence). Germline trimming cut 5 bases from V and 1 base from J; bases unmatched to any gene: 12.